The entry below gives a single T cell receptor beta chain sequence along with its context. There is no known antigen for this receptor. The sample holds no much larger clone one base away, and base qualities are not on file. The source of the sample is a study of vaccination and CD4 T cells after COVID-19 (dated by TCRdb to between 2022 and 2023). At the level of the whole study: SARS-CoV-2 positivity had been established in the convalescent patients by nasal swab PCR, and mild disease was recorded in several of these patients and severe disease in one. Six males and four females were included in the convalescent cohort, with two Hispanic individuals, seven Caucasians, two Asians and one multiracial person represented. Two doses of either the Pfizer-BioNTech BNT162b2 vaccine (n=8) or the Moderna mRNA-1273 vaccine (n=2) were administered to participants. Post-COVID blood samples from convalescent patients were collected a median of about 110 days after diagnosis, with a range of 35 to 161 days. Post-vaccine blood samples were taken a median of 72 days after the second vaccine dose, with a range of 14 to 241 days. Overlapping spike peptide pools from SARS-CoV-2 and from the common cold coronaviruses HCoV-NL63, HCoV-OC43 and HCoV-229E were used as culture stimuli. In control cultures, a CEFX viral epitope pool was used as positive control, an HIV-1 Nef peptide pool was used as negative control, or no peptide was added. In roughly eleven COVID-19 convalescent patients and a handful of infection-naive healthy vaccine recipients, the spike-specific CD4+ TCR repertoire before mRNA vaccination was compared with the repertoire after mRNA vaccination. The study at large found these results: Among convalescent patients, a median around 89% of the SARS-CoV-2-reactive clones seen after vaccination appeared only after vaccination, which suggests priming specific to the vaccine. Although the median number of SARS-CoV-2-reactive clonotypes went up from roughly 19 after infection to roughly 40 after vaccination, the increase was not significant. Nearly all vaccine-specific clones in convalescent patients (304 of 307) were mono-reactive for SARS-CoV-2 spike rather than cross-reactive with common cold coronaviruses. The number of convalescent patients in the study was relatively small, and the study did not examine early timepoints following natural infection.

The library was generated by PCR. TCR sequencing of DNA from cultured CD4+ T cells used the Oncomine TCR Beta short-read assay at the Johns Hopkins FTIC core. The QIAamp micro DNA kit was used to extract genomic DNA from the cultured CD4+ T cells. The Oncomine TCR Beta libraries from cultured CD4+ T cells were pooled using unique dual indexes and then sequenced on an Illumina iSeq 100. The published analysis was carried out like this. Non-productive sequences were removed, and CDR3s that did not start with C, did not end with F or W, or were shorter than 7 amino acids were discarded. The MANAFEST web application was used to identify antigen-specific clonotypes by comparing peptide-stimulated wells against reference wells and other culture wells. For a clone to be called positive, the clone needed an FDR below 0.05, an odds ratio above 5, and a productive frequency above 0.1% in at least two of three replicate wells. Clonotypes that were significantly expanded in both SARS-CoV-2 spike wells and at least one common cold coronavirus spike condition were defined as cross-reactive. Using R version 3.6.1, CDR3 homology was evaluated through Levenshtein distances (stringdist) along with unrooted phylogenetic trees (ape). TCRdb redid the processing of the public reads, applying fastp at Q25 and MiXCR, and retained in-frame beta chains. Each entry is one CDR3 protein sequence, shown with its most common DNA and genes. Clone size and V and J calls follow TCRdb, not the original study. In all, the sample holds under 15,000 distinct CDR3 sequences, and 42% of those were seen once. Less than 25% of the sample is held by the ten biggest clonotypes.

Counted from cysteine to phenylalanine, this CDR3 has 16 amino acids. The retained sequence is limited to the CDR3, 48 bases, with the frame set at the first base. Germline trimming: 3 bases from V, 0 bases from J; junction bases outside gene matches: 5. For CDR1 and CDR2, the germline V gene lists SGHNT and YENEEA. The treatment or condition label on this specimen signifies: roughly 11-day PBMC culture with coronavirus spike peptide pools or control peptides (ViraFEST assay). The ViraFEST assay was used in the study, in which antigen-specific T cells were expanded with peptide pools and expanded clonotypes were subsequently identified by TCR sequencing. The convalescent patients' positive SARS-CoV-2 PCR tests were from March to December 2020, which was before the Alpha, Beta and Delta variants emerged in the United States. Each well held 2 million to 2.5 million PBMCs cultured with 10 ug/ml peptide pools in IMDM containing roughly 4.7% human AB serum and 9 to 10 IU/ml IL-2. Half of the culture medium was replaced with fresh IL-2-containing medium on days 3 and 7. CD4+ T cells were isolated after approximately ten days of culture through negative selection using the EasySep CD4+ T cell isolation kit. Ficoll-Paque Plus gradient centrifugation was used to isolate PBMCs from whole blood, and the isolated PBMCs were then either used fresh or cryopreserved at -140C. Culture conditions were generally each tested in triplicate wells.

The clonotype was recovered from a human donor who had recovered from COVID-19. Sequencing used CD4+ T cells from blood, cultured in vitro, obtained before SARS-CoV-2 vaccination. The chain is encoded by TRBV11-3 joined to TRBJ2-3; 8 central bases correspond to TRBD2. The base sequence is TGTGCCAGCAGCTTTCGGACTAGCCTTAGCACAGATACGCAGTATTTT. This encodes CASSFRTSLSTDTQYF.